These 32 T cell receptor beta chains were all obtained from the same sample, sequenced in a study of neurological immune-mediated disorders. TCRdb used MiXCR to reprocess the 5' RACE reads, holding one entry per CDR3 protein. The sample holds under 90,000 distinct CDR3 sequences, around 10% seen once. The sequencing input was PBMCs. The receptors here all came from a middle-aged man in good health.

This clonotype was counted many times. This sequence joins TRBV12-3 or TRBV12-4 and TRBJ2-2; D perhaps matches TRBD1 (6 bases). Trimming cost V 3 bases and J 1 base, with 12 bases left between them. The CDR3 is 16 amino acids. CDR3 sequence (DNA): TGTGCCAGCAGTTTTTGGCAGGGGATGAACACCGGGGAGCTGTTTTTT. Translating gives CASSFWQGMNTGELFF.

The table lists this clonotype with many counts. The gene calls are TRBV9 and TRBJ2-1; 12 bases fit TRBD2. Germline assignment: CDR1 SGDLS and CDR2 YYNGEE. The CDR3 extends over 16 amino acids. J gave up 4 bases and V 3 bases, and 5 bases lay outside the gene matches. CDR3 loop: CASSALAGGSYNEQFF. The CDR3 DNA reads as TGTGCCAGCAGCGCTCTAGCGGGAGGGTCTTACAATGAGCAGTTCTTC.

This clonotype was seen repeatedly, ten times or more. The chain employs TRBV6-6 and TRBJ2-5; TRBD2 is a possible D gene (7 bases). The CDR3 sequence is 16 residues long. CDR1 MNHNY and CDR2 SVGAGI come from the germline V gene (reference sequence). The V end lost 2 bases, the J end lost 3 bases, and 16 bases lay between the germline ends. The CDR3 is CASSYKAGAQEETQYF. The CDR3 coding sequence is TGTGCCAGCAGTTACAAGGCGGGGGCGCAGGAAGAGACCCAGTACTTC.

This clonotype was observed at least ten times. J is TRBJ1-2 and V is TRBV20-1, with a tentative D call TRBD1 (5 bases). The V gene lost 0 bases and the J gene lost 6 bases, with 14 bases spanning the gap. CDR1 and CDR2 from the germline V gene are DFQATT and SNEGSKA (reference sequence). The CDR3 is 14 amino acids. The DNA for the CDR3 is TGCAGTGCTAGAGATCGGGGCAGGGACCATGGCTACACCTTC. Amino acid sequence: CSARDRGRDHGYTF.

The CDR3 sequence is CAHQGGQSTDTQYF. CDR3 sequence (DNA): TGTGCCCACCAGGGGGGGCAGAGCACAGATACGCAGTATTTT. The chain recombines TRBV19 with TRBJ2-3; the D gene could be TRBD1 or TRBD2 (7 bases each). Looked up from germline, CDR1 is LNHDA and CDR2 is SQIVND (reference sequence). The CDR3 has 14 residues. Trimming cost V 11 bases and J 0 bases, with 15 bases left between them.

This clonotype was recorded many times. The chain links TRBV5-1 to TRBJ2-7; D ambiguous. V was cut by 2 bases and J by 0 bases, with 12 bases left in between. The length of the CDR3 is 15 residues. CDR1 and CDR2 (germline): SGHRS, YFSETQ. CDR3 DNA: TGCGCCAGCAGCTTAAACTCGGGTTCCTCCTACGAGCAGTACTTC. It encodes CASSLNSGSSYEQYF.

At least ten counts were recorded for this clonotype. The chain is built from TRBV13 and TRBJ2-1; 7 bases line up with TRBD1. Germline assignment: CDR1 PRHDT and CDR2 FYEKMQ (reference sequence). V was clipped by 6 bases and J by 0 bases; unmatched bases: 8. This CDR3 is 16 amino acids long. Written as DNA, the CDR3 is TGTGCCAGCAGTACAAGGACAGGTAGCTCCTACAATGAGCAGTTCTTC. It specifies CASSTRTGSSYNEQFF.

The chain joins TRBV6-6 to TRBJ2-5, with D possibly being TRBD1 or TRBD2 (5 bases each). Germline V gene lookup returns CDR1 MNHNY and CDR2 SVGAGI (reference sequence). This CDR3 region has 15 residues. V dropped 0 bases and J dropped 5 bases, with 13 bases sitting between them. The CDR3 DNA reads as TGTGCCAGCAGTTACTCACAGTCGTGGGGGGAGACCCAGTACTTC. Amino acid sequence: CASSYSQSWGETQYF.

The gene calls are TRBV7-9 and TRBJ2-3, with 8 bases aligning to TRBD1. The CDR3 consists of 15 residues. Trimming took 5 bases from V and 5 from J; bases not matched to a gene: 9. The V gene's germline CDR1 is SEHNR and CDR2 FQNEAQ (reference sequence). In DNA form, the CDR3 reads TGTGCCAGCAGCCGCCGGACAGGGTGTGAAGATACGCAGTATTTT. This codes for CASSRRTGCEDTQYF.

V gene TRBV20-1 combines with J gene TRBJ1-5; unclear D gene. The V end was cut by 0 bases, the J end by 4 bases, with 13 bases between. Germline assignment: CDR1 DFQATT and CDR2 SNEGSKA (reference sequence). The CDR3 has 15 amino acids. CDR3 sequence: CSAREGRRTNQPQHF. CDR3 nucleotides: TGCAGTGCTAGAGAGGGCAGGAGAACTAATCAGCCCCAGCATTTT.

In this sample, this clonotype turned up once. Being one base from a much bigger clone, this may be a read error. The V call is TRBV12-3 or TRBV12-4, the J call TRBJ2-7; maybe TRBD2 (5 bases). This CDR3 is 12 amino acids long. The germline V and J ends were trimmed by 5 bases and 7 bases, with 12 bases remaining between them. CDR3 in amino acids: CASSPYSGEQYF. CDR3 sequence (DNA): TGTGCCAGCAGTCCGTACAGCGGAGAGCAGTACTTC.

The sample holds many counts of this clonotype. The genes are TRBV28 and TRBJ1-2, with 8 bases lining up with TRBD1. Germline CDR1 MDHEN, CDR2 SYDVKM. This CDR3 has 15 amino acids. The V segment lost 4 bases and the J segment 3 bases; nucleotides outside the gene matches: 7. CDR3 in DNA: TGTGCCAGCAGTTCGGACAGGGAGAGTTACTATGGCTACACCTTC. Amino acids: CASSSDRESYYGYTF.

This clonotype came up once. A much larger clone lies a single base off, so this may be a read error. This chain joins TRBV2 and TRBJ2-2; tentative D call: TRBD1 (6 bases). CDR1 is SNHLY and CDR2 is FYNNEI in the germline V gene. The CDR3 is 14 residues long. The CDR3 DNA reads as TGTGCCAGCATCTTGGACAGCAACACCCGGGAGCTGTTTTTT. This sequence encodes CASILDSNTRELFF.

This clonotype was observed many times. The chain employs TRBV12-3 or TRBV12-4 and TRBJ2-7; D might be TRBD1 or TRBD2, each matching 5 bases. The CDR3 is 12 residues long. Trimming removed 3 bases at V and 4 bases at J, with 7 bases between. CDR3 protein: CASSFGGYEQYF. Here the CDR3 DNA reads TGTGCCAGCAGTTTTGGGGGATACGAGCAGTACTTC.

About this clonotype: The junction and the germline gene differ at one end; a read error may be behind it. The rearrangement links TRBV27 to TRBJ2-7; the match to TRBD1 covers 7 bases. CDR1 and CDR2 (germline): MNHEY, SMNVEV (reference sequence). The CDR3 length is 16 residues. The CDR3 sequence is CASSSLMDRLGNEQHF. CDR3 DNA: TGTGCCAGTAGTTCTCTCATGGACAGGTTGGGAAACGAGCAGCACTTC.

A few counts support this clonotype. DNA of the CDR3: TGTGCCAGCAGCTTCTCCAGACAGGGGGCCGTGTTCTTC. Residues: CASSFSRQGAVFF. The chain employs TRBV7-9 and TRBJ2-1; 10 positions agree with TRBD1. Germline V gives CDR1 SEHNR, CDR2 FQNEAQ (reference sequence). V trimming: 3 bases; J trimming: 15 bases; junction bases outside the gene matches: 8. The CDR3 totals 13 residues.

The CDR3 loop is CAISEGTGAEETQYF. The CDR3 region has the DNA TGTGCCATCAGCGAAGGGACAGGAGCCGAAGAGACCCAGTACTTC. The chain is built from TRBV10-3 and TRBJ2-5, with 8 bases fitting TRBD1. V lost 6 bases, J lost 3 bases, and 9 bases stayed unmatched. This CDR3 has 15 amino acids. Germline values: CDR1 ENHRY, CDR2 SYGVKD.

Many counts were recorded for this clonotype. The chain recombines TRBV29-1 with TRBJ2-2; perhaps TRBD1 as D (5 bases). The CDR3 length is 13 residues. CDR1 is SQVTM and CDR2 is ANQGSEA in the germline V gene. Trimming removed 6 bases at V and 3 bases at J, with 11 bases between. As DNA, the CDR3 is TGCAGCGTACAAGGGGCTTACACCGGGGAGCTGTTTTTT. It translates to CSVQGAYTGELFF.

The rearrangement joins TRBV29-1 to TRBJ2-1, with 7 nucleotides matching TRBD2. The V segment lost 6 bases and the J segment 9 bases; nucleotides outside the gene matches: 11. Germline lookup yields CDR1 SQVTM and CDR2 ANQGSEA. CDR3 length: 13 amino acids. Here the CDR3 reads CSVGGLLNREQFF. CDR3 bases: TGCAGCGTGGGGGGACTACTAAATCGTGAGCAGTTCTTC.

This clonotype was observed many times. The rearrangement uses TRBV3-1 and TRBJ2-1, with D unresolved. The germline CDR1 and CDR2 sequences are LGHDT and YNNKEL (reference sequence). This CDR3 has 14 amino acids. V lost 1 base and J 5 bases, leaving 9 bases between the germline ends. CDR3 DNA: TGTGCCAGCAGCCAAGTTAATAACCACAATGAGCAGTTCTTC. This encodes CASSQVNNHNEQFF.

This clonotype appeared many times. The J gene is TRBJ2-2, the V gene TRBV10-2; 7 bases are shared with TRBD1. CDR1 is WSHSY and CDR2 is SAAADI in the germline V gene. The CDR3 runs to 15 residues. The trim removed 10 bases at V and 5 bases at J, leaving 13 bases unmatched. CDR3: CATRGSSLGTGELFF. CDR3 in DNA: TGCGCCACCAGGGGGTCCTCGCTGGGGACCGGGGAGCTGTTTTTT.

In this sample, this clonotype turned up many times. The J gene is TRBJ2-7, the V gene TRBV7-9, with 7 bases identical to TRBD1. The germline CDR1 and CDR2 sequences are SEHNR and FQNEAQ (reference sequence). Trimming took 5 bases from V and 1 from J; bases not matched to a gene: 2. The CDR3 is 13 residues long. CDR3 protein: CASSPTGSYEQYF. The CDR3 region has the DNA TGTGCCAGCAGCCCGACAGGGTCCTACGAGCAGTACTTC.

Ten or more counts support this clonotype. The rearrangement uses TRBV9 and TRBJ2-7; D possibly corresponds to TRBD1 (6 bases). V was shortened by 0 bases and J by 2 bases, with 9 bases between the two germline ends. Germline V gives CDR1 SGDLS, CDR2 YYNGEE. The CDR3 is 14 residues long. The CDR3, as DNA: TGTGCCAGCAGCGTAGTGGGGGACACCTACGAGCAGTACTTC. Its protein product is CASSVVGDTYEQYF.

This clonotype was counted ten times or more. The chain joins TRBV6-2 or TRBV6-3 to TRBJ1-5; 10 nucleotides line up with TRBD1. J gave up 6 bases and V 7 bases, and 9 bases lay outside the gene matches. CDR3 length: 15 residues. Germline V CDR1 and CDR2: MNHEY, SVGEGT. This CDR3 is CASTSGQGIGQPQHF. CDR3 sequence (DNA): TGTGCCAGCACCTCGGGACAGGGGATAGGTCAGCCCCAGCATTTT.

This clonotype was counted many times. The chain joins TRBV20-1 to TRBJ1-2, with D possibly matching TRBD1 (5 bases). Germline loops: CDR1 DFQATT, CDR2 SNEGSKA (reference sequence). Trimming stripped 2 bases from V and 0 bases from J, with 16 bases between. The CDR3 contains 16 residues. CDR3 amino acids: CSARFWGDLTNYGYTF. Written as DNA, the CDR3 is TGCAGTGCTAGATTTTGGGGGGATCTAACTAACTATGGCTACACCTTC.

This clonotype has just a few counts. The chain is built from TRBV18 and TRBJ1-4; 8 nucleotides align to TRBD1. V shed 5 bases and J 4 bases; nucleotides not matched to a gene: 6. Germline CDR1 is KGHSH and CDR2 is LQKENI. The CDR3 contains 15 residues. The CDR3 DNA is TGTGCCAGCTCAACGCAGGGGGCCTATAATGAAAAACTGTTTTTT. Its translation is CASSTQGAYNEKLFF. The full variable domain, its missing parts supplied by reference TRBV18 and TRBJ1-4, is NAGVMQNPRHLVRRRGQEARLRCSPMKGHSHVYWYRQLPEEGLKFMVYLQKENIIDESGMPKERFSAEFPKEGPSILRIQQVVRGDSAAYFCASSTQGAYNEKLFFGSGTQLSVL.

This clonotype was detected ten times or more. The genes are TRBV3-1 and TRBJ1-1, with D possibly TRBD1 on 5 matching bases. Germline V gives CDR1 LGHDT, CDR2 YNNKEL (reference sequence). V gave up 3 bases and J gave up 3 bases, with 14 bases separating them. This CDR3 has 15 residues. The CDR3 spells CASSQGQAPDTEAFF. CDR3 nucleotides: TGTGCCAGCAGCCAGGGGCAGGCCCCCGACACTGAAGCTTTCTTT.

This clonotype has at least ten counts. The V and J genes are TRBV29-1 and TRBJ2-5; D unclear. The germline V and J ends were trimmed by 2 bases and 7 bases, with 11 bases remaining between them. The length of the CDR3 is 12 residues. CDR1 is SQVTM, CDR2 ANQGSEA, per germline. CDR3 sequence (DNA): TGCAGCGTTGAATATCCAAGCCTGACCCAGTACTTC. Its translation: CSVEYPSLTQYF.

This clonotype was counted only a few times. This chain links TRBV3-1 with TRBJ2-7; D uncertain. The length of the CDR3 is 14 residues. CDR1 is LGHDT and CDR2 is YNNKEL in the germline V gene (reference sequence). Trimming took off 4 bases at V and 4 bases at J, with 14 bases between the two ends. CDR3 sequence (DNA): TGTGCCAGCAGCCGCGCACAAAAGACTTACGAGCAGTACTTC. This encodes CASSRAQKTYEQYF.

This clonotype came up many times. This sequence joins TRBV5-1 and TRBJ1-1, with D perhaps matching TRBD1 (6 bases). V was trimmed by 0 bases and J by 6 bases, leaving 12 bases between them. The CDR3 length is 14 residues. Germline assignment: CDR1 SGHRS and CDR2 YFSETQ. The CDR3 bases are TGCGCCAGCAGCTTGGAGGAGGGGGGAGCTGAAGCTTTCTTT. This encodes CASSLEEGGAEAFF.

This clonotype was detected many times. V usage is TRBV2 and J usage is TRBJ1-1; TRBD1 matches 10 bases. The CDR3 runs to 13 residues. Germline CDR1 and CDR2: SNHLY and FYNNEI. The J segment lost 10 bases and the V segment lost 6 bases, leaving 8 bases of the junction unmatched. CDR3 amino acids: CASSRQGARGAFF. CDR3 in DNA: TGTGCCAGCAGCAGACAGGGGGCAAGGGGAGCTTTCTTT.

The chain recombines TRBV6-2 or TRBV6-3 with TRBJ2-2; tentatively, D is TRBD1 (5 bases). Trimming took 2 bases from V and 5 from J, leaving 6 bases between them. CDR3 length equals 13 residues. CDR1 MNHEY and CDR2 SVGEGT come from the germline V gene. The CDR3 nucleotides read TGTGCCAGCAGTTACGGACAAACCGGGGAGCTGTTTTTT. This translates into CASSYGQTGELFF.